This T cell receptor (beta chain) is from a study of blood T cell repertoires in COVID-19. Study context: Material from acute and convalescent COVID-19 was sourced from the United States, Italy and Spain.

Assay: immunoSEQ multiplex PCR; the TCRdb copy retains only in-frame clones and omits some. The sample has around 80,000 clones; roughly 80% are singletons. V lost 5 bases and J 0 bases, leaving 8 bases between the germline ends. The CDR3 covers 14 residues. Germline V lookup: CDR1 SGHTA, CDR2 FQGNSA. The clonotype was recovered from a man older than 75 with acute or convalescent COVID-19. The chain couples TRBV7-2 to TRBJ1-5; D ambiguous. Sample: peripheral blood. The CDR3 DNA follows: TGTGCCAGCAGCAACAGCAATAGCAATCAGCCCCAGCATTTT. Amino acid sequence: CASSNSNSNQPQHF.